Many counts were recorded for the clone carrying this T cell receptor (beta chain). As yet, its antigen is unknown. This specimen belongs to a study of CD8 T cells in ankylosing spondylitis. The study, taken as a whole, reports: Peripheral blood samples showed relatively rare disease-linked clones, and these clones were CD8+.

TCRdb reprocessed the 5' RACE reads via MiXCR and lists one record per CDR3 protein. The data contain 45,000 to 65,000 distinct CDR3 sequences, around 7.4% of them singletons. The CDR3 is made up of 15 amino acids. After removal of 4 bases from V and 3 bases from J, the junction contained 3 bases not matched to a gene. Germline CDR1 and CDR2: SGHRS and YFSETQ. This chain joins TRBV5-1 and TRBJ2-6; 8 nucleotides line up with TRBD1. The sequencing input was blood, either unsorted or a sorted T cell fraction (not recorded which). The source of this sequence is a female donor with ankylosing spondylitis or in good health (not recorded which). The chain's CDR3 is CASSGQGSGANVLTF. Written as DNA, the CDR3 is TGCGCCAGCAGCGGACAGGGTAGTGGGGCCAACGTCCTGACTTTC.